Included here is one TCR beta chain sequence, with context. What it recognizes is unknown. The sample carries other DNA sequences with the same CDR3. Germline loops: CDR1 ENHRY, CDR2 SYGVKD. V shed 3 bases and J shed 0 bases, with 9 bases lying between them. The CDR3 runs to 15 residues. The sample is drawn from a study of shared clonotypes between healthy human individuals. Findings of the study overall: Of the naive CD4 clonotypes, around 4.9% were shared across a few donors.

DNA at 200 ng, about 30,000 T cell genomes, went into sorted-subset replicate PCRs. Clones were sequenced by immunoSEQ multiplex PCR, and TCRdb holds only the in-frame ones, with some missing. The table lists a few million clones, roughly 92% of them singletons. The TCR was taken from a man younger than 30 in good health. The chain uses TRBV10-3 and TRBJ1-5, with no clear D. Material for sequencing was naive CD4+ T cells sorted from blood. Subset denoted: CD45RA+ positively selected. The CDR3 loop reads CAISDGAYSNQPQHF. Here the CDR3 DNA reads TGTGCCATCAGTGACGGAGCATATAGCAATCAGCCCCAGCATTTT.